Below, 20 T cell receptor beta chains from the same sample are listed, as sequenced in a study of blood T cell repertoires in COVID-19. Method: immunoSEQ multiplex PCR; TCRdb's copy keeps in-frame clones and lacks some. The sample lists 150,000 to 170,000 clones; around 84% were seen once. Material for sequencing was peripheral blood. Every receptor here comes from a woman aged 55-70 years with COVID-19, enrolled during active disease.

The V call is TRBV12-5, the J call TRBJ1-6; TRBD1 aligns across 7 bases. Germline V gene lookup returns CDR1 LGHNT and CDR2 FRNRAP. The CDR3 runs 15 residues. V lost 0 bases to trimming and J lost 10 bases; unmatched junction nucleotides: 6. CDR3 sequence reads: CASGLVTGVTSPLHF. The CDR3, as DNA: TGTGCTAGTGGTTTGGTAACAGGGGTTACCTCACCCCTCCACTTT. The full variable domain, in which reference TRBV12-5 and TRBJ1-6 provide the parts outside the CDR3, is DARVTQTPRHKVTEMGQEVTMRCQPILGHNTVFWYRQTMMQGLELLAYFRNRAPLDDSGMPKDRFSAEMPDATLATLKIQPSEPRDSAVYFCASGLVTGVTSPLHFGNGTRLTVT.

The chain links TRBV3-1 (or the pseudogene TRBV3-2) to TRBJ1-5; D is ambiguous. Looked up from germline, CDR1 is LGHDT and CDR2 is YNNKEL (reference sequence). Trimming removed 4 bases from V and 4 bases from J, with 8 bases in between. The CDR3 length is 13 residues. Here the CDR3 DNA reads TGTGCCAGCAGCCCTTTTTATAATCAGCCCCAGCATTTT. Encoded protein: CASSPFYNQPQHF.

The rearrangement uses TRBV12-5 and TRBJ1-6, with 8 positions matching TRBD1. V gave up 9 bases and J gave up 7 bases; unmatched junction bases: 11. Germline V gives CDR1 LGHNT, CDR2 FRNRAP. This CDR3 region has 15 residues. This chain's CDR3 is CASRSRQGFNSPLHF. Here the CDR3 DNA reads TGTGCTAGCAGATCAAGACAGGGGTTCAATTCACCCCTCCACTTT.

The gene calls are TRBV18 and TRBJ2-5; 8 bases are a match to TRBD1. The V and J ends lost 3 bases and 6 bases, in that order; junction bases with no gene match: 6. Per germline, CDR1 KGHSH and CDR2 LQKENI. The CDR3 is made up of 14 amino acids. The DNA for the CDR3 is TGTGCCAGCTCACCCGGACAGGGCGGGAAGACCCAGTACTTC. Translating gives CASSPGQGGKTQYF.

This clone was counted once. The V gene is TRBV11-3, the J gene TRBJ2-2; 11 bases match TRBD1. Germline loops: CDR1 SGHNT, CDR2 YENEEA. This CDR3 has 19 amino acids. With V trimmed by 7 bases and J by 0 bases, 13 bases remained unmatched. The chain's CDR3 is CASTNVRTGGLSNTGELFF. Written as DNA, the CDR3 is TGTGCCAGCACCAACGTCAGGACAGGGGGCCTCTCGAACACCGGGGAGCTGTTTTTT.

The V call is TRBV6-5, the J call TRBJ2-3; tentatively, D is TRBD1 (5 bases). Germline assignment: CDR1 MNHEY and CDR2 SVGAGI. The CDR3 totals 14 residues. Trimming pared 6 bases from V and 6 bases from J, leaving 16 bases between. The CDR3, as DNA: TGTGCCAGCAGAGTCCTCTCAAAGGGGGATACGCAGTATTTT. The encoded protein is CASRVLSKGDTQYF.

The gene calls are TRBV4-2 and TRBJ1-4; the D gene is possibly TRBD1 (5 bases). V lost 2 bases, J lost 8 bases, and 18 bases lay in between. This CDR3 is built from 16 residues. Germline V CDR1 and CDR2: LGHNA, YNFKEQ. The CDR3 nucleotides read TGTGCCAGCAGCCAAAGCGGCGGGACGGTTCACGAAAAACTGTTTTTT. The encoded protein is CASSQSGGTVHEKLFF.

V gene TRBV14 combines with J gene TRBJ2-5; 13 bases agree with TRBD2. The ends lost 3 bases at V and 4 bases at J; junction bases unmatched: 2. This CDR3 comprises 15 residues. Germline V lookup: CDR1 SGHDN, CDR2 FVKESK. The CDR3 is CASSHWTSGGETQYF. CDR3 bases: TGTGCCAGCAGCCACTGGACTAGCGGGGGAGAGACCCAGTACTTC. Drawing the rest from reference TRBV14 and TRBJ2-5, the complete variable domain is EAGVTQFPSHSVIEKGQTVTLRCDPISGHDNLYWYRRVMGKEIKFLLHFVKESKQDESGMPNNRFLAERTGGTYSTLKVQPAELEDSGVYFCASSHWTSGGETQYFGPGTRLLVL.

A single count supports this clone. This sequence joins TRBV14 and TRBJ1-1; D not certain. There are 13 residues in the CDR3. Per germline, CDR1 SGHDN and CDR2 FVKESK. V was shortened by 3 bases and J by 5 bases, with 10 bases between the two germline ends. The chain's CDR3 is CASSQIRQTEAFF. CDR3 coding DNA: TGTGCCAGCAGCCAGATCAGGCAAACTGAAGCTTTCTTT.

This chain uses TRBV5-1 with TRBJ2-7; D uncertain. CDR1 and CDR2 from the germline V gene are SGHRS and YFSETQ. V gave up 0 bases and J gave up 3 bases, with 7 bases separating them. This CDR3 region has 13 residues. The DNA of the CDR3 is TGCGCCAGCAGCTTGGAGATCGGCTACGAGCAGTACGTC. Its translation is CASSLEIGYEQYV.

The chain employs TRBV5-1 and TRBJ2-1; 14 bases are shared with TRBD2. In germline, CDR1 is SGHRS, CDR2 YFSETQ. V lost 4 bases to trimming and J lost 9 bases; unmatched junction nucleotides: 9. There are 16 residues in the CDR3. The CDR3 DNA is TGCGCCAGCAGCGTTGGACTAGCGGGAGGCCCAGGTGAGCAGTTCTTC. Translation gives CASSVGLAGGPGEQFF.

The J gene is TRBJ1-3, the V gene TRBV19; D unclear. CDR1 and CDR2 from the germline V gene are LNHDA and SQIVND (reference sequence). This CDR3 spans 13 amino acids. V was clipped by 3 bases and J by 2 bases, with 5 bases between them. The CDR3, as DNA: TGTGCCAGTAGTATGAGGGCTGGAAACACCATATATTTT. Translation gives CASSMRAGNTIYF.

The chain combines TRBV3-1 (or the pseudogene TRBV3-2) with TRBJ1-5, with 7 bases fitting TRBD1. Looked up from germline, CDR1 is LGHDT and CDR2 is YNNKEL (reference sequence). This CDR3 region has 15 residues. With V trimmed by 4 bases and J by 4 bases, 7 bases remained unmatched. CDR3 nucleotide sequence: TGTGCCAGCAGCCCCGAGGGGGCAGGAAATCAGCCCCAGCATTTT. Translated, it gives CASSPEGAGNQPQHF.

The gene calls are TRBV5-1 and TRBJ2-1, with D tentatively TRBD1 (6 bases). The V and J ends lost 0 bases and 7 bases respectively, with 11 bases between them. The CDR3 length is 14 residues. CDR1 and CDR2 (germline): SGHRS, YFSETQ. The CDR3 DNA reads TGCGCCAGCAGCTTGGGGGGCCAGGGGAATGAGCAGTTCTTC. Translated: CASSLGGQGNEQFF.

The rearrangement joins TRBV30 to TRBJ1-2; 7 bases line up with TRBD1. Losses at the gene ends were 2 bases for V and 2 bases for J; bases not matched to a gene: 5. In germline, CDR1 is GTSNPN, CDR2 SVGIG (reference sequence). The CDR3 has 14 amino acids. CDR3 protein: CAWSRRDSNYGYTF. The CDR3 nucleotides read TGTGCCTGGAGTCGTCGGGACAGCAACTATGGCTACACCTTC.

The chain has TRBV5-8 and TRBJ1-3; tentative D call: TRBD1 (6 bases). V lost 0 bases and J 1 base, leaving 8 bases between the germline ends. Germline loops: CDR1 SGHTS, CDR2 YDEGEE. The CDR3 length is 15 residues. Here the CDR3 DNA reads TGTGCCAGCAGCTTGGACAGGGCGTCTGGAAACACCATATATTTT. Translated, it gives CASSLDRASGNTIYF.

The CDR3, as DNA: TGTGCCAGCAGCTATTTGGGACAGGGGACTGGCTACACCTTC. Translated, it gives CASSYLGQGTGYTF. The chain joins TRBV6-2 or TRBV6-3 to TRBJ1-2; 10 nucleotides align to TRBD1. Per germline, CDR1 MNHEY and CDR2 SVGEGT. The CDR3 extends over 14 amino acids. V shed 6 bases and J 7 bases; nucleotides not matched to a gene: 8.

Of note for this clone: Additional DNA sequences in this sample encode the identical CDR3. V gene TRBV11-2 combines with J gene TRBJ1-6; no reliable D call. The CDR3 covers 16 residues. Germline CDR1 is SGHAT and CDR2 is FQNNGV. V gave up 2 bases and J gave up 0 bases, with 8 bases separating them. CDR3 sequence: CASSLQGSSYNSPLHF. The CDR3 coding sequence is TGTGCCAGCAGCTTACAAGGGAGCTCCTATAATTCACCCCTCCACTTT.

The rearrangement uses TRBV7-3 and TRBJ2-4; tentative D call: TRBD1 (5 bases). The CDR3 covers 16 residues. Looked up from germline, CDR1 is SGHTA and CDR2 is FQGTGA. V lost 5 bases, J lost 0 bases, and 14 bases lay in between. CDR3 bases: TGTGCCAGCAGCCCCGACAGTGCCATAGCCAAAAACATTCAGTACTTC. This translates into CASSPDSAIAKNIQYF.

The chain couples TRBV5-5 to TRBJ2-1, with D hard to call. This CDR3 is 15 amino acids long. Per germline, CDR1 SGHKS and CDR2 YYEKEE (reference sequence). V lost 1 base and J lost 3, with 11 bases in between. The CDR3 DNA reads as TGTGCCAGCAGCTTGATCGCTGGCAGCTACAATGAGCAGTTCTTC. Protein sequence: CASSLIAGSYNEQFF.